This T cell receptor (beta chain) was profiled in a study of cytomegalovirus exposure and HLA in healthy donors. The length of the CDR3 is 13 residues. Per germline, CDR1 SEHNR and CDR2 FQNEAQ (reference sequence). With 60 Vbeta and 13 Jbeta primers, the PCR was carried out. The data were produced by immunoSEQ multiplex PCR, yet TCRdb's version contains in-frame clones alone and is incomplete. The sample comprises 120,000 to 150,000 clones, around 79% of which are singletons, and around 3% rests with the top ten. On this clone: Its antigen remains unidentified. The junction differs from germline at one of its ends, possibly a read error.

Study-wide results and limits: In presence/absence analyses, roughly uniform sequencing depth across donors was assumed.

Sequenced material: PBMCs. The origin of this receptor is a man in his forties in good health and CMV-seropositive. This rearrangement joins TRBV7-9 to TRBJ2-5; D is unclear. The CDR3 protein is CSSSLMIGETQYF. For the CDR3, the DNA is TGTTCCAGCAGCTTAATGATCGGTGAGACCCAGTACTTC.